This is a list of T cell receptor beta chains from one sample in a study of T cells in Graves' hyperthyroidism and ophthalmopathy. One entry per CDR3 protein, called by TCRdb with MiXCR from the multiplex PCR reads. The sample lists 300,000 to 400,000 distinct CDR3 sequences; roughly 20% were seen once. Sequencing was performed on blood. These receptor sequences come from a man younger than 30 with Graves' ophthalmopathy. Each CDR3 is given with its conserved first and last residue. The order of the fields is D gene, V gene, J gene, clone size, CDR3 protein, CDR3 DNA. The D gene is left open where the match is weak. Size is stated for part of the rows, as once, few or many counts, or as a class when the clone is expanded.

d_gene: .
v_gene: TRBV11-2
j_gene: TRBJ1-1
abundance: many
CDR3aa: CASSLPLWAGESSNTEAFF
CDR3nt: TGTGCCAGCAGCTTACCGTTATGGGCGGGGGAGTCGTCGAACACTGAAGCTTTCTTT

d_gene: TRBD2
v_gene: TRBV7-3
j_gene: TRBJ2-3
abundance: few
CDR3aa: CASSDTSGGADTQYF
CDR3nt: TGTGCCAGCAGTGATACTAGCGGGGGGGCAGATACGCAGTATTTT

d_gene: TRBD2
v_gene: TRBV10-2
j_gene: TRBJ2-7
abundance: .
CDR3aa: CASSQTGLAGGPGEQYF
CDR3nt: TGCGCCAGCAGTCAAACGGGACTAGCGGGGGGGCCTGGCGAGCAGTACTTC

d_gene: TRBD1
v_gene: TRBV28
j_gene: TRBJ2-2
abundance: many
CDR3aa: CASSIDRGAPGELFF
CDR3nt: TGTGCCAGCAGTATAGACAGGGGGGCCCCCGGGGAGCTGTTTTTT

d_gene: .
v_gene: TRBV28
j_gene: TRBJ1-5
abundance: few
CDR3aa: CASSFSVGGTQPQHF
CDR3nt: TGTGCCAGCAGTTTTTCAGTAGGGGGGACTCAGCCCCAGCATTTT

d_gene: .
v_gene: TRBV12-3/TRBV12-4
j_gene: TRBJ2-4
abundance: .
CDR3aa: CASSLGQHKNIQYF
CDR3nt: TGTGCCAGCAGTTTAGGACAGCACAAAAACATTCAGTACTTC

d_gene: TRBD1
v_gene: TRBV29-1
j_gene: TRBJ1-2
abundance: .
CDR3aa: CSVDRQGDYGYTF
CDR3nt: TGCAGCGTTGACAGACAGGGGGACTATGGCTACACCTTC

d_gene: .
v_gene: TRBV12-3/TRBV12-4
j_gene: TRBJ1-1
abundance: .
CDR3aa: CASTLNTEASF
CDR3nt: TGTGCCAGCACGTTGAACACTGAAGCTTCCTTT

d_gene: TRBD1
v_gene: TRBV20-1
j_gene: TRBJ2-7
abundance: few
CDR3aa: CSARGTDRGDEQYF
CDR3nt: TGCAGTGCTAGGGGGACGGACAGGGGCGACGAGCAGTACTTC

d_gene: TRBD1
v_gene: TRBV11-2
j_gene: TRBJ1-3
abundance: many
CDR3aa: CASTLGQARNTIYF
CDR3nt: TGTGCCAGCACCCTGGGACAGGCCAGAAACACCATATATTTT

d_gene: TRBD2
v_gene: TRBV7-3
j_gene: TRBJ2-1
abundance: .
CDR3aa: CASSSANLAGVRNEQFF
CDR3nt: TGTGCCAGCAGCTCCGCGAATTTAGCGGGAGTTAGAAATGAGCAGTTCTTC